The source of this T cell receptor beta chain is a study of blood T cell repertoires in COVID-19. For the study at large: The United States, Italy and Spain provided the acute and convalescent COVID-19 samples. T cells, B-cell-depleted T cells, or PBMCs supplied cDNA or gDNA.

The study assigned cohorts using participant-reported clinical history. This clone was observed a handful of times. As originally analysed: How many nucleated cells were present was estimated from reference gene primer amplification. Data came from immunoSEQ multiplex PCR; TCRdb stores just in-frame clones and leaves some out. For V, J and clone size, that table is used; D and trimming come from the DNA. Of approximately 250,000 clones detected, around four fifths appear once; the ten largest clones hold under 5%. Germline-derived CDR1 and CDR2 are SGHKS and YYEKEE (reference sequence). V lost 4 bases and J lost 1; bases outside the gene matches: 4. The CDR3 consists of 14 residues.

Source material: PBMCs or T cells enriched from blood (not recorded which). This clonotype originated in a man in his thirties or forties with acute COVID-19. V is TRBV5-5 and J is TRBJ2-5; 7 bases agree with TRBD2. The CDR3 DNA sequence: TGTGCCAGCAGCGCTTGGGGGGGCCAAGAGACCCAGTACTTC. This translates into CASSAWGGQETQYF.